A selection of T cell receptor beta chains follows, all from one sample in a study of cytomegalovirus exposure and HLA in healthy donors. Sequenced by immunoSEQ multiplex PCR; TCRdb stores in-frame clones only, minus some. The repertoire consists of 150,000 to 200,000 clones, with around 72% occurring once and the leading ten covering roughly 1.5%. Material for sequencing was PBMCs. The receptors stem from a man aged 50 to 59 in good health and CMV-seronegative. The CDR3 runs from the conserved cysteine through the conserved F or W. The order of the fields is D gene, V gene, J gene, clone size, CDR3 DNA, CDR3 protein. The D gene is left open where the match is weak. Only part of the rows carry a size: once, few, many, or a class if the clone is expanded.

D gene: -
V gene: TRBV6-1
J gene: TRBJ1-5
clone size: few
CDR3 DNA: TGTGCCAGCACCCCGGGATATAGCAATCAGCCCCAGCATTTT
CDR3 protein: CASTPGYSNQPQHF

D gene: TRBD1
V gene: TRBV13
J gene: TRBJ2-7
clone size: -
CDR3 DNA: TGTGCCAGCAGCTGGACAGGGTGGGGATGGGAGCAGTACTTC
CDR3 protein: CASSWTGWGWEQYF

D gene: -
V gene: TRBV13
J gene: TRBJ2-2
clone size: -
CDR3 DNA: TGTGCCAGCAGCGAATCCGGGACATCAACCGGGGAGCTGTTTTTT
CDR3 protein: CASSESGTSTGELFF

D gene: -
V gene: TRBV12-2
J gene: TRBJ2-7
clone size: once
CDR3 DNA: TGTGCAAGTCGCTTACAGGGGGCGAACCACGAGCAGTACTTC
CDR3 protein: CASRLQGANHEQYF

D gene: TRBD1
V gene: TRBV5-8
J gene: TRBJ2-1
clone size: -
CDR3 DNA: TGTGCCAGCAGCGGGGACAGTTACAATGAGCAGTTCTTC
CDR3 protein: CASSGDSYNEQFF

D gene: TRBD1
V gene: TRBV7-2
J gene: TRBJ1-2
clone size: once
CDR3 DNA: TGTGCCAGCAGCCAAGGACAGGGCGGGAATAGCGGCTACACCTTC
CDR3 protein: CASSQGQGGNSGYTF

D gene: -
V gene: TRBV7-8
J gene: TRBJ1-5
clone size: once
CDR3 DNA: TGTGCCAGCAGCTTAGACAGGGAGGGGTTCAATCAGCCCCAGCATTTT
CDR3 protein: CASSLDREGFNQPQHF

D gene: TRBD2
V gene: TRBV7-3
J gene: TRBJ2-3
clone size: -
CDR3 DNA: TGTGCCAGCAGCAACCTGGGACTAGCGGGTGATACGCAGTATTTT
CDR3 protein: CASSNLGLAGDTQYF

D gene: TRBD2
V gene: TRBV28
J gene: TRBJ2-7
clone size: -
CDR3 DNA: TGTGCCAGCAGCCAGGGAGGGGTTAAATCCTACGAGCAGTACTTC
CDR3 protein: CASSQGGVKSYEQYF

D gene: -
V gene: TRBV18
J gene: TRBJ2-2
clone size: once
CDR3 DNA: TGTGCCAGCTCATCCGACACAAGGACCGGGGAGCTGTTTTTT
CDR3 protein: CASSSDTRTGELFF

D gene: -
V gene: TRBV7-3
J gene: TRBJ2-4
clone size: -
CDR3 DNA: TGTGCCAGCAGCTCCTGGACAGCGGAAAACATTCAGTACTTC
CDR3 protein: CASSSWTAENIQYF

D gene: TRBD1
V gene: TRBV4-3
J gene: TRBJ1-2
clone size: once
CDR3 DNA: TGCGCCAGCAGCCAGCACCCGGACAGGGGAAAGGGCTACACCTTC
CDR3 protein: CASSQHPDRGKGYTF

D gene: -
V gene: TRBV5-1
J gene: TRBJ1-4
clone size: -
CDR3 DNA: TGCGCCAGCAGCTTAACCGGGACTTTTGCAACTAATGAAAAACTGTTTTTT
CDR3 protein: CASSLTGTFATNEKLFF

D gene: TRBD2
V gene: TRBV6-5
J gene: TRBJ2-3
clone size: -
CDR3 DNA: TGTGCCAGCAGTCCAAGCGGGATAAACACAGATACGCAGTATTTT
CDR3 protein: CASSPSGINTDTQYF

D gene: TRBD2
V gene: TRBV7-6
J gene: TRBJ2-6
clone size: -
CDR3 DNA: TGTGCCAGCAGCCATCCCGGGACTAGCGGGGGGTCTGGGGCCAACGTCCTGACTTTC
CDR3 protein: CASSHPGTSGGSGANVLTF

D gene: TRBD1
V gene: TRBV19
J gene: TRBJ2-1
clone size: few
CDR3 DNA: TGTGCCAGTAGGTTCAGGGGGCTTGGGGATGAGCAGTTCTTC
CDR3 protein: CASRFRGLGDEQFF

D gene: TRBD1
V gene: TRBV9
J gene: TRBJ1-6
clone size: -
CDR3 DNA: TGTGCCAGCAGCGGTGAGGGACAGGTTAATTCACCCCTCCACTTT
CDR3 protein: CASSGEGQVNSPLHF

D gene: TRBD1
V gene: TRBV7-3
J gene: TRBJ2-3
clone size: once
CDR3 DNA: TGTGCCAGCAGCGTCCGGGACAGGGGAGCGGGAGATACGCAGTATTTT
CDR3 protein: CASSVRDRGAGDTQYF

D gene: TRBD2
V gene: TRBV7-7
J gene: TRBJ2-5
clone size: -
CDR3 DNA: TGTGCTAGCACCCCGGGGGGGGAGACCCAGTACTTC
CDR3 protein: CASTPGGETQYF

D gene: TRBD1
V gene: TRBV5-1
J gene: TRBJ1-2
clone size: -
CDR3 DNA: TGCGCCAGCAGCTTTGGACAGGGCCACGACCCCAACTATGGCTACACCTTC
CDR3 protein: CASSFGQGHDPNYGYTF

D gene: -
V gene: TRBV9
J gene: TRBJ1-6
clone size: -
CDR3 DNA: TGTGCCAGCAGCGCATCCGAGAGGTCACCCCTCCACTTT
CDR3 protein: CASSASERSPLHF

D gene: -
V gene: TRBV7-2
J gene: TRBJ2-1
clone size: -
CDR3 DNA: TGTGCCAGCAGCTTTCAGGGAGGCTCCTACAATGAGCAGTTCTTC
CDR3 protein: CASSFQGGSYNEQFF

D gene: TRBD1
V gene: TRBV2
J gene: TRBJ1-5
clone size: -
CDR3 DNA: TGTGCCAGCAGGCCCACAGGGGTGGGACAGCCCCAGCATTTT
CDR3 protein: CASRPTGVGQPQHF